The sequence of this TCR beta chain was determined in a study of T cells after posttransplantation cyclophosphamide. General study findings and limits: Blood and skin or GI T cell repertoires showed limited TRB overlap. Recipient CMV seropositivity and CMV reactivation strongly tracked TRB clonality. Donor-recipient repertoire similarity was low at 1-2 months, rising over year one.

Treatment was busulfan-fludarabine conditioning, a marrow graft, and cyclophosphamide on days +3 and +4. This clone was detected many times. Its antigen is currently unknown. Profiled with immunoSEQ multiplex PCR; TCRdb holds only in-frame clones, not every one. Sampling found several thousand clones, none seen once. CDR3 length: 14 residues. V was trimmed by 3 bases and J by 4 bases, leaving 13 bases between them. Germline V gene data show CDR1 as SGHRS and CDR2 as YFSETQ. The sample in question was PBMCs, obtained after allogeneic stem cell transplant with posttransplant cyclophosphamide. This receptor was identified in a female patient aged 45-60 years who received an allogeneic stem cell transplant from a related donor, was CMV-positive, and had no GVHD. Some T cells may originate from the graft donor. The V gene is TRBV5-1, the J gene TRBJ1-2, with D uncertain. The CDR3 protein is CASSSTQAAYGYTF. The CDR3 coding sequence is TGCGCCAGCAGCTCGACCCAGGCCGCCTATGGCTACACCTTC.